The sample holds a few counts of the clone carrying this T cell receptor (beta chain). Its antigen is undetermined. Germline CDR1 SGHRS, CDR2 YFSETQ. The CDR3 has 15 residues. Losses at the gene ends were 0 bases for V and 9 bases for J; bases not matched to a gene: 7. No neoadjuvant therapy was given to the selected pancreatic ductal adenocarcinoma patients before their surgery. The data belong to a study of T cells in pancreatic ductal adenocarcinoma. Study results and limitations: Unique clonotypes were 7.5 to 10-fold more numerous in blood than in tumor. Results skew toward the minority of patients with early-stage disease. No significant tumor-blood clonality difference; means were about 0.1 and 0.07.

Sequencing used immunoSEQ multiplex PCR; TCRdb keeps in-frame clones, though not all of them. This table has about 9,400 clones, roughly 67% appearing once. Material: pancreatic tumor tissue. The V and J genes are TRBV5-1 and TRBJ1-2; 11 bases align to TRBD1. This clonotype was obtained from a human donor with pancreatic ductal adenocarcinoma. CDR3 in amino acids: CASSLGGQGALSYTF. The DNA of the CDR3 is TGCGCCAGCAGCTTGGGAGGACAGGGGGCCTTAAGCTACACCTTC.